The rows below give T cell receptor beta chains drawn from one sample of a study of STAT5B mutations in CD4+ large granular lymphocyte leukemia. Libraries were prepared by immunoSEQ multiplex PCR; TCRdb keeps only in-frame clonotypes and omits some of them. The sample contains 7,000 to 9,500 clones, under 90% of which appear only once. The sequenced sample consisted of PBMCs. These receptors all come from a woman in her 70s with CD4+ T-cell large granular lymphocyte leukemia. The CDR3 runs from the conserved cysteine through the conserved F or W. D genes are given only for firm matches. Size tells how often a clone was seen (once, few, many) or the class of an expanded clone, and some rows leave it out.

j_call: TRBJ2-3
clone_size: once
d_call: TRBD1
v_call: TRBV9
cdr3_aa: CASSTTGNTDTQYF

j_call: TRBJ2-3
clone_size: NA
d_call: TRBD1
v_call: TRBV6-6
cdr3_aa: CASSLGTGATDTQYF

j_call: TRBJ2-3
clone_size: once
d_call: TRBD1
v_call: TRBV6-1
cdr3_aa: CASWDSLMGDTQYF

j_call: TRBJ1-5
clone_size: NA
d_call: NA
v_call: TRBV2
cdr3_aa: CASSDGRGSYVQPQHF

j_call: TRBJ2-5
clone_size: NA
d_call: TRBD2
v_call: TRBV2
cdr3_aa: CASRASGGSGETQYF

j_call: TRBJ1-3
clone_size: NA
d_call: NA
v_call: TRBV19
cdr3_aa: CASSRGSGNTIYF

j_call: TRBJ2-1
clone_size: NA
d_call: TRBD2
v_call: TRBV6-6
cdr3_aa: CASRSSGGAGEQFF

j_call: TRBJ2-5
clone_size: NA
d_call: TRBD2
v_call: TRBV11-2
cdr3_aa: CASSLAGGPLETQYF

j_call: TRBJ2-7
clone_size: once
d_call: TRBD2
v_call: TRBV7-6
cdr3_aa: CASSPDRLAAYEQYF

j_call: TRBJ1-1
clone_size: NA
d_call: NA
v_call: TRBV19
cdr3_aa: CASSSLTGRMNTEAFF

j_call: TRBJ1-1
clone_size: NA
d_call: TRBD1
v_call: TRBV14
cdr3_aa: CASSQRDRLNTEAFF

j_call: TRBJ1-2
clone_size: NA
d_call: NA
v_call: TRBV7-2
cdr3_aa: CASSLGLGYTF

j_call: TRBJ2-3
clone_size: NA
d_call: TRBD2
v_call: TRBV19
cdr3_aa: CASSIGTSGGAWGTDTQYF

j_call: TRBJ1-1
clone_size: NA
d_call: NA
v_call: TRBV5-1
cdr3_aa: CASSLEDTYTEAFF

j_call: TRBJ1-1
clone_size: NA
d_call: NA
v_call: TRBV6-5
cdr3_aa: CASRTDFGAEAFF

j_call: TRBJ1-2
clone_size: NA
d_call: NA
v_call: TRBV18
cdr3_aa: CASSPQGSNYGYTF

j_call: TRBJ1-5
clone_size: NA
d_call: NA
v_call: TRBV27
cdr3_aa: CASSLAGSNQPQHF

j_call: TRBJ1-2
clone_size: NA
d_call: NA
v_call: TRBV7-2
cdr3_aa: CASSLAVGANYGYTF

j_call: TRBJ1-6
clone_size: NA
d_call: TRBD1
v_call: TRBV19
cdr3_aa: CASSVKTGFYNSPLHF

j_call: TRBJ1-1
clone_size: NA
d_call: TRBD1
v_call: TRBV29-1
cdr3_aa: CSVHRDRNTEAFF

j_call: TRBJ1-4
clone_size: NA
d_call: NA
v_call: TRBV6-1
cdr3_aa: CASSEALRGGVQPNEKLFF

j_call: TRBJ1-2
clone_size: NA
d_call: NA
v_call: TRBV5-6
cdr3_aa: CASSLPGAYGYTF

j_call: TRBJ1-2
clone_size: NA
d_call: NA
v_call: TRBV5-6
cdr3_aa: CASSLGRDFDYTF

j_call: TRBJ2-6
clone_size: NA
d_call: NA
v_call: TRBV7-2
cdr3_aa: CASSEGAFSGANVLTF

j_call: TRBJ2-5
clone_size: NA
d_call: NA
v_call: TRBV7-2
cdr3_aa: CASSLFVAETQYF

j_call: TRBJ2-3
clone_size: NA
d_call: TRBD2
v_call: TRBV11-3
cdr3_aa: CASSPSSGGPDTQYF